The next 3 T cell receptor beta chains were all read from a single sample in a study of blood T cell repertoires in COVID-19. The method was immunoSEQ multiplex PCR; TCRdb's version includes in-frame clones alone and lacks a portion of them. The repertoire holds approximately 500,000 clones, with around nine tenths as singletons. Sequenced: peripheral blood. The source is a woman between 45 and 60 years old with COVID-19, enrolled during active disease.

V is TRBV18 and J is TRBJ2-1; D gene ambiguous. CDR1 KGHSH and CDR2 LQKENI come from the germline V gene. The CDR3 length is 20 residues. V lost 3 bases to trimming and J lost 4 bases, with 28 bases between them. The CDR3 is CASSPDKPMSLLPNYNEQFF. The CDR3 DNA reads as TGTGCCAGCTCACCTGATAAACCAATGAGTTTATTACCGAATTACAATGAGCAGTTCTTC.

The V call is TRBV7-7, the J call TRBJ2-1; TRBD2 aligns across 8 bases. CDR1 and CDR2 (germline): SSHAT, FNYEAQ (reference sequence). The V and J ends lost 4 bases and 5 bases, in that order; junction bases with no gene match: 7. This CDR3 has 15 amino acids. This CDR3 reads CASSSDSGANNEQFF. The CDR3 DNA follows: TGTGCCAGCAGCTCGGATAGCGGGGCCAACAATGAGCAGTTCTTC.

With respect to this clone: This CDR3 is also generated by other DNA sequences in the sample. The chain is built from TRBV6-5 and TRBJ1-5; no reliable D call. V lost 0 bases and J lost 0, with 6 bases in between. The CDR3 loop spans 15 amino acids. The germline V gene encodes CDR1 MNHEY and CDR2 SVGAGI. CDR3 residues: CASSYSRYSNQPQHF. The CDR3 nucleotides are TGTGCCAGCAGTTACTCCAGGTATAGCAATCAGCCCCAGCATTTT.